This T cell receptor beta chain is from a study of T cell repertoires in ileal Crohn's disease. Study in general: Thiopurines (around 10) or anti-TNF agents (approximately 20) were given postoperatively to about half. General study results and limits: Mucosal expansions were suggested to be mainly CD8 T cells. Compared with non-smokers, active smokers at surgery showed more clonal expansions.

Repertoires were generated with immunoSEQ multiplex PCR, while TCRdb's copy carries only in-frame clones and drops some. The data contain 15,000 or so clones, about 92% of them singletons. CDR1 SGDLS and CDR2 YYNGEE come from the germline V gene. V gave up 4 bases and J gave up 7 bases, with 14 bases separating them. There are 14 residues in the CDR3. To note about this clone: Antigen unknown.

Included were adult ileal or ileocolonic Crohn's patients indicated for ileocolonic resection. The sequenced sample was ileal tissue. The receptor comes from an adult with Crohn's disease. V is TRBV9 and J is TRBJ2-2; D is unclear. CDR3 nucleotide sequence: TGTGCCAGCAGCCCGAGGATTGGGTACGGGGAGCTGTTTTTT. As protein: CASSPRIGYGELFF.